One and the same sample provided the 28 T cell receptor beta chains below, sequenced in a study of blood T cells in healthy people across ages. A second 7 to 11 cycle PCR used barcoded and J-beta primers. One entry per CDR3 protein, called by TCRdb with MiXCR from the 5' RACE reads. The data contain hundreds of thousands of distinct CDR3 sequences, 22% of them singletons. What was sequenced was blood. These receptors were obtained from a man in his 70s in good health.

The chain couples TRBV25-1 to TRBJ1-3, with D perhaps TRBD1 (5 bases). Germline V gene data show CDR1 as MGHDK and CDR2 as SYGVNS. Trimming removed 4 bases at V and 0 bases at J, with 10 bases between. CDR3 length: 15 residues. DNA for the CDR3: TGTGCCAGCAGTGCTCAGGGCTACTCTGGAAACACCATATATTTT. Residues: CASSAQGYSGNTIYF. The full variable domain, completed using reference TRBV25-1 and TRBJ1-3, is EADIYQTPRYLVIGTGKKITLECSQTMGHDKMYWYQQDPGMELHLIHYSYGVNSTEKGDLSSESTVSRIRTEHFPLTLESARPSHTSQYLCASSAQGYSGNTIYFGEGSWLTVV.

This clonotype appeared a few times. The chain uses TRBV5-1 and TRBJ2-7, with TRBD1 matching 9 bases. This CDR3 is 15 amino acids long. The germline gives CDR1 SGHRS, CDR2 YFSETQ. Losses at the gene ends were 0 bases for V and 3 bases for J; bases not matched to a gene: 4. For the CDR3, the DNA is TGCGCCAGCAGCTTGGTCGGGACAGGGCTCTACGAGCAGTACTTC. Its protein product is CASSLVGTGLYEQYF.

This clonotype has only a few counts. The chain recombines TRBV7-2 with TRBJ2-3; D is undetermined. CDR3 length: 14 residues. Deletions cut 1 base from V and 4 bases from J, with 9 bases between. The germline V gene has CDR1 SGHTA and CDR2 FQGNSA. The CDR3 DNA is TGTGCCAGCAGCTTAGACCTTGGTGCAGATACGCAGTATTTT. Amino acids: CASSLDLGADTQYF.

This clonotype was recorded many times. The rearrangement links TRBV29-1 to TRBJ2-5; 11 nucleotides line up with TRBD2. This CDR3 has 13 amino acids. CDR1 SQVTM and CDR2 ANQGSEA come from the germline V gene. CDR3 DNA: TGCAGTAGTTCTAGCGGGAGGTCAGAGACCCAGTACTTC. It is translated as CSSSSGRSETQYF.

This chain links TRBV29-1 with TRBJ2-3; D remains ambiguous. V dropped 3 bases and J dropped 2 bases, with 9 bases sitting between them. The CDR3 has 13 amino acids. Germline V gene data show CDR1 as SQVTM and CDR2 as ANQGSEA. The CDR3 DNA sequence: TGCAGCGTTGATGTGGCCTTCACAGATACGCAGTATTTT. Encoded protein: CSVDVAFTDTQYF.

This chain uses TRBV30 with TRBJ1-1; D possibly corresponds to TRBD1 (5 bases). Germline CDR1 reads GTSNPN; CDR2 reads SVGIG (reference sequence). Trimming stripped 5 bases from V and 3 bases from J, with 10 bases between. The CDR3 extends over 12 amino acids. The CDR3 is CAWGHFDTEAFF. The CDR3 nucleotides read TGTGCCTGGGGACACTTCGACACTGAAGCTTTCTTT.

This clonotype turned up a few times. This sequence joins TRBV2 and TRBJ2-3, with D possibly TRBD1 on 5 matching bases. Between the trimmed V and J ends, which lost 7 bases and 0 bases, there was a span of 11 bases. Per germline, CDR1 SNHLY and CDR2 FYNNEI. There are 14 residues in the CDR3. CDR3 DNA: TGTGCCAGCAAGAGTGGGGCGAGCACAGATACGCAGTATTTT. It encodes CASKSGASTDTQYF.

This chain links TRBV29-1 with TRBJ1-1, with D unclear. This CDR3 region has 13 residues. The V end was cut by 6 bases, the J end by 4 bases, with 15 bases between. Germline CDR1 is SQVTM and CDR2 is ANQGSEA. DNA of the CDR3: TGCAGCGTACGACGGGGTAGTACCACTGAAGCTTTCTTT. This sequence encodes CSVRRGSTTEAFF.

This clonotype was picked up many times. The chain carries TRBV10-3 and TRBJ2-3; tentative D call: TRBD1 (6 bases). Germline V gives CDR1 ENHRY, CDR2 SYGVKD. Trimming stripped 9 bases from V and 0 bases from J, with 19 bases between. The CDR3 runs 16 residues. In DNA form, the CDR3 reads TGTGCCATTGGACAGCCCCGTGGGTCGAGCACAGATACGCAGTATTTT. Translation: CAIGQPRGSSTDTQYF.

This chain joins TRBV6-6 and TRBJ2-5; D is perhaps TRBD1 or TRBD2 (7 bases each). The CDR3 sequence is 14 residues long. The V end was cut by 8 bases, the J end by 3 bases, with 16 bases between. Germline-derived CDR1 and CDR2 are MNHNY and SVGAGI (reference sequence). This chain's CDR3 is CASGGGTAEETQYF. In DNA, the CDR3 is TGTGCCAGCGGGGGGGGGACAGCCGAAGAGACCCAGTACTTC.

This clonotype has only a few counts. The chain links TRBV7-9 to TRBJ2-5, with 7 bases that match TRBD1. The closer fit of TRBJ2-7 to the DNA end suggests the J call may be wrong. This CDR3 is built from 17 residues. Per germline, CDR1 SEHNR and CDR2 FQNEAQ (reference sequence). CDR3 in amino acids: CASSLGSTRDSIYEQYF. Written as DNA, the CDR3 is TGTGCCAGCAGCTTAGGGTCTACCCGGGACAGCATATACGAGCAGTACTTC.

The V call is TRBV6-2 or TRBV6-3, the J call TRBJ2-7; TRBD2 agrees at 9 bases. CDR3 length: 13 residues. Germline trimming cut 6 bases from V and 5 bases from J; bases unmatched to any gene: 5. The germline gives CDR1 MNHEY, CDR2 SVGEGT. The CDR3 loop is CASREAGGDEQYF. DNA of the CDR3: TGTGCCAGCAGGGAAGCGGGGGGAGACGAGCAGTACTTC.

This clonotype was observed a few times. The chain links TRBV25-1 to TRBJ1-4; D is ambiguous. Trimming pared 7 bases from V and 8 bases from J, leaving 11 bases between. The CDR3 totals 12 residues. CDR1 and CDR2 (germline): MGHDK, SYGVNS. The CDR3 here is CASIGDSEKLFF. The CDR3 DNA is TGTGCCAGCATCGGGGATTCGGAAAAACTGTTTTTT.

With respect to this clonotype: Mismatch with germline at one junction end may stem from a read error. This rearrangement joins TRBV7-2 to TRBJ2-3; D perhaps matches TRBD2 (5 bases). Germline V gives CDR1 SGHTA, CDR2 FQGNSA. The CDR3 runs to 16 residues. The CDR3 bases are TGTCCCAGCAGCTTAGCAGGACTCCTCCCCACAGATACGCAGTATTTT. Amino acid sequence: CPSSLAGLLPTDTQYF.

This clonotype was picked up a small number of times. This chain joins TRBV5-1 and TRBJ2-1; 8 bases are a match to TRBD1. There are 12 residues in the CDR3. The V and J ends lost 4 bases and 15 bases, in that order; junction bases with no gene match: 9. The germline gives CDR1 SGHRS, CDR2 YFSETQ. This CDR3 is CASSVGQDTTFF. CDR3 DNA: TGCGCCAGCAGCGTGGGACAGGACACTACGTTCTTC.

This clonotype was observed a few times. The chain links TRBV6-5 to TRBJ2-5, with D possibly TRBD1 on 6 matching bases. The CDR3 totals 14 residues. Germline CDR1 is MNHEY and CDR2 is SVGAGI. Trimming took 5 bases from V and 4 from J, leaving 14 bases between them. CDR3 DNA sequence: TGTGCCAGCAGTACCGACCACAGGGCAGAGACCCAGTACTTC. It specifies CASSTDHRAETQYF.

This clonotype was found a few times. The chain uses TRBV10-3 and TRBJ2-5; 8 bases are a match to TRBD1. After removal of 6 bases from V and 5 bases from J, the junction contained 5 bases not matched to a gene. Germline V gene data show CDR1 as ENHRY and CDR2 as SYGVKD. The CDR3 spans 13 residues. The CDR3 nucleotides are TGTGCCATCAGCCAGGGGGCGCTTGAGACCCAGTACTTC. This sequence encodes CAISQGALETQYF.

This clonotype occurred a few times. V usage is TRBV20-1 and J usage is TRBJ2-7; 9 positions match TRBD1. V lost 2 bases, J lost 2 bases, and 4 bases stayed unmatched. The CDR3 spans 14 residues. Germline V gives CDR1 DFQATT, CDR2 SNEGSKA (reference sequence). CDR3 nucleotide sequence: TGCAGTGCTAGAATTAACAGGGGGCCCTACGAGCAGTACTTC. Amino acids: CSARINRGPYEQYF.

CDR3: CASSPVVSGNTIYF. CDR3 nucleotide sequence: TGTGCCAGCTCCCCAGTCGTTTCTGGAAACACCATATATTTT. V usage is TRBV18 and J usage is TRBJ1-3; no reliable D call. The CDR3 loop spans 14 amino acids. Looked up from germline, CDR1 is KGHSH and CDR2 is LQKENI. The V and J ends lost 6 bases and 1 base respectively, with 10 bases between them.

This clonotype was recorded a few times. The chain couples TRBV5-1 to TRBJ2-1; 14 nucleotides align to TRBD2. The CDR3 covers 21 residues. Germline V lookup: CDR1 SGHRS, CDR2 YFSETQ. Unmatched junction bases numbered 21, after V lost 4 bases and J lost 6 bases. CDR3 DNA sequence: TGCGCCAGCAGCATACTAGCTGGGACTAGCGGGAGCCGTTCGTCGGGCAATGAGCAGTTCTTC. Residues: CASSILAGTSGSRSSGNEQFF. Complete variable domain (other parts from reference TRBV5-1 and TRBJ2-1): KAGVTQTPRYLIKTRGQQVTLSCSPISGHRSVSWYQQTPGQGLQFLFEYFSETQRNKGNFPGRFSGRQFSNSRSEMNVSTLELGDSALYLCASSILAGTSGSRSSGNEQFFGPGTRLTVL.

The chain employs TRBV29-1 and TRBJ2-3; the D is unclear. Trimming shortened V by 2 bases and J by 4 bases, and 16 bases separated the two germline ends. The germline V gene encodes CDR1 SQVTM and CDR2 ANQGSEA. This CDR3 has 15 residues. The CDR3 region is CSVERYSGSADTQYF. For the CDR3, the DNA is TGCAGCGTTGAAAGATATTCAGGAAGCGCAGATACGCAGTATTTT.

The chain employs TRBV7-2 and TRBJ2-3; 7 positions match TRBD2. This CDR3 comprises 17 residues. V lost 3 bases, J lost 3 bases, and 12 bases stayed unmatched. Germline CDR1 reads SGHTA; CDR2 reads FQGNSA. The CDR3 DNA follows: TGTGCCAGCAGCTTCGCCTTGACGGGAGGAGGGACAGATACGCAGTATTTT. This gives the protein CASSFALTGGGTDTQYF.

This clonotype was detected only a few times. V and J are TRBV27 and TRBJ1-2; 7 positions match TRBD1. Germline lookup yields CDR1 MNHEY and CDR2 SMNVEV (reference sequence). The CDR3 consists of 13 residues. V trimming: 8 bases; J trimming: 8 bases; junction bases outside the gene matches: 11. CDR3 in amino acids: CASSRDSLGGYTF. DNA of the CDR3: TGTGCCAGCTCTAGGGACAGCCTGGGGGGCTACACCTTC.

This clonotype appeared many times. V usage is TRBV7-9 and J usage is TRBJ2-7; D is uncertain. Germline V gives CDR1 SEHNR, CDR2 FQNEAQ (reference sequence). V lost 2 bases and J lost 3, with 2 bases in between. The CDR3 has 11 amino acids. CDR3 nucleotide sequence: TGTGCCAGCAGCTTAATCTACGAGCAGTACTTC. Translating it yields CASSLIYEQYF.

This chain links TRBV15 with TRBJ1-1, with 7 positions matching TRBD1. The CDR3 runs to 17 residues. From germline, CDR1 is LNHNV and CDR2 YYDKDF (reference sequence). V lost 3 bases and J lost 11; bases outside the gene matches: 21. For the CDR3, the DNA is TGTGCCACCAGCAGGGACGCCGGGACAGTTCCCCCCAGTCCGGCTTTCTTT. Translating gives CATSRDAGTVPPSPAFF.

Only a few counts were recorded for this clonotype. The chain employs TRBV20-1 and TRBJ2-3; TRBD2 matches at 9 bases. V shed 3 bases, J shed 0 bases, and the junction held 4 bases outside the gene matches. Germline V gene data show CDR1 as DFQATT and CDR2 as SNEGSKA (reference sequence). The CDR3 runs to 15 residues. As DNA, the CDR3 is TGCAGTGCTAGCAGGGCGGGAGGGAGCACAGATACGCAGTATTTT. Its translation: CSASRAGGSTDTQYF.

Only a few counts were recorded for this clonotype. This chain uses TRBV5-4 with TRBJ1-2; no definite D call. V gave up 3 bases and J gave up 6 bases, with 12 bases separating them. Germline CDR1 is SGHNT and CDR2 is YYREEE (reference sequence). CDR3 length equals 13 residues. The CDR3 region is CASSSEAVHGYTF. CDR3 DNA sequence: TGTGCCAGCAGCTCGGAGGCAGTCCATGGCTACACCTTC.

The V call is TRBV5-1, the J call TRBJ2-5; weak D call: TRBD2 (5 bases). The DNA matches TRBJ2-7 better at its end, which makes the J call doubtful. The CDR3 extends over 16 amino acids. In germline, CDR1 is SGHRS, CDR2 YFSETQ. CDR3 in amino acids: CASSLEGMTGAYEQYF. The DNA for the CDR3 is TGCGCCAGCAGCTTGGAAGGGATGACCGGGGCCTACGAGCAGTACTTC.